This passage covers 18 T cell receptor beta chains from one sample sequenced in a study of radiotherapy plus CTLA-4 blockade in lung cancer. Profiled with immunoSEQ multiplex PCR; TCRdb holds only in-frame clones, not every one. Among about 43,000 clones listed, 55% to 80% were seen once. Sequencing used peripheral blood, obtained from a patient treated with radiotherapy plus ipilimumab. The origin of the receptors is a human donor with non-small cell lung cancer who had a partial response to radiotherapy plus ipilimumab.

This clone was observed a handful of times. The chain carries TRBV10-2 and TRBJ2-1, with a tentative D call TRBD2 (5 bases). The CDR3 sequence is 11 residues long. The V gene's germline CDR1 is WSHSY and CDR2 SAAADI. V was clipped by 8 bases and J by 4 bases, with 6 bases between them. The CDR3 DNA reads as TGCGCCAGCTCGGGATACAATGAGCAGTTCTTC. Its translation is CASSGYNEQFF.

The rearrangement uses TRBV10-3 and TRBJ2-7, with 9 bases lining up with TRBD1. CDR3 length: 13 residues. V lost 4 bases to trimming and J lost 2 bases; unmatched junction nucleotides: 0. Germline CDR1 is ENHRY and CDR2 is SYGVKD. CDR3: CAISGTGAYEQYF. DNA for the CDR3: TGTGCCATCAGTGGGACAGGGGCCTACGAGCAGTACTTC.

The genes are TRBV3-1 (or the pseudogene TRBV3-2) and TRBJ1-1; D gene unclear. Trimming pared 7 bases from V and 10 bases from J, leaving 4 bases between. Germline V lookup: CDR1 LGHDT, CDR2 YNNKEL (reference sequence). CDR3 size: 8 residues. For the CDR3, the DNA is TGTGCCAGCACGGTAGCTTTCTTT. Amino acid sequence: CASTVAFF.

A few counts support this clone. The J gene is TRBJ1-1, the V gene TRBV20-1; TRBD1 is a possible D gene (6 bases). Germline CDR1 DFQATT, CDR2 SNEGSKA (reference sequence). Between the trimmed V and J ends, which lost 4 bases and 5 bases, there was a span of 8 bases. CDR3 length: 11 amino acids. The CDR3 nucleotides read TGCAGTGCTATTACAGGGACTGAAGCTTTCTTT. Translation gives CSAITGTEAFF.

This rearrangement joins TRBV29-1 to TRBJ2-1, with TRBD2 identical over 15 bases. Germline values: CDR1 SQVTM, CDR2 ANQGSEA. This CDR3 is 17 amino acids long. V lost 3 bases, J lost 10 bases, and 13 bases stayed unmatched. In DNA form, the CDR3 reads TGCAGCGTTGATTATTATATGGGACTAGCGGGAGGACAAGAGCAGTTCTTC. It translates to CSVDYYMGLAGGQEQFF.

The CDR3 protein is CASSLGTSGRASYNEQFF. The CDR3 DNA sequence: TGTGCCAGCAGCTTGGGGACTAGCGGGAGGGCCTCCTACAATGAGCAGTTCTTC. This chain uses TRBV11-2 with TRBJ2-1; 16 bases match TRBD2. The V gene's germline CDR1 is SGHAT and CDR2 FQNNGV. V was clipped by 3 bases and J by 0 bases; unmatched bases: 2. This CDR3 region has 18 residues.

This chain connects TRBV27 to TRBJ2-7, with TRBD2 as a possible D gene (5 bases). Germline CDR1 reads MNHEY; CDR2 reads SMNVEV (reference sequence). Trimming stripped 3 bases from V and 4 bases from J, with 13 bases between. The CDR3 totals 14 residues. This CDR3 reads CASSFGEMGYEQYF. The CDR3 DNA reads as TGTGCCAGCAGTTTCGGGGAGATGGGATACGAGCAGTACTTC.

The genes are TRBV27 and TRBJ1-6, with D perhaps TRBD1 (6 bases). Per germline, CDR1 MNHEY and CDR2 SMNVEV (reference sequence). V lost 8 bases and J 6 bases, leaving 20 bases between the germline ends. The CDR3 covers 16 residues. CDR3 loop: CASRRVGQGTNSPLHF. The CDR3 bases are TGTGCCAGCCGCCGGGTTGGGCAGGGGACTAATTCACCCCTCCACTTT.

This chain links TRBV5-6 with TRBJ2-1; D is undetermined. V lost 0 bases and J 8 bases, leaving 6 bases between the germline ends. This CDR3 has 12 amino acids. The V gene's germline CDR1 is SGHDT and CDR2 YYEEEE. Here the CDR3 DNA reads TGTGCCAGCAGCTTGGGCCAGTATGAGCAGTTCTTC. Translated, it gives CASSLGQYEQFF.

The V call is TRBV29-1, the J call TRBJ2-1, with 13 bases lining up with TRBD2. V shed 0 bases and J 7 bases; nucleotides not matched to a gene: 6. CDR3 length: 16 amino acids. Germline values: CDR1 SQVTM, CDR2 ANQGSEA. The CDR3 sequence: CSVEDRTSGRGNEQFF. CDR3 sequence (DNA): TGCAGCGTTGAAGACCGAACTAGCGGGAGGGGGAATGAGCAGTTCTTC.

The rearrangement joins TRBV15 to TRBJ1-1; maybe TRBD1 (5 bases). Trimming removed 4 bases at V and 1 base at J, with 16 bases between. This CDR3 is built from 16 residues. Germline CDR1 and CDR2: LNHNV and YYDKDF (reference sequence). CDR3 residues: CATSTGYLIENTEAFF. CDR3 DNA sequence: TGTGCCACCAGCACAGGGTACCTCATCGAGAACACTGAAGCTTTCTTT.

In this sample, this clone turned up a few times. This sequence joins TRBV27 and TRBJ2-7; 15 bases align to TRBD2. V lost 3 bases, J lost 1 base, and 7 bases stayed unmatched. Germline values: CDR1 MNHEY, CDR2 SMNVEV (reference sequence). The CDR3 loop spans 18 amino acids. Written as DNA, the CDR3 is TGTGCCAGCAGTTTCCTGGGACTAGCGGGAGGAAGTTCCTACGAGCAGTACTTC. It translates to CASSFLGLAGGSSYEQYF.

The V call is TRBV6-5, the J call TRBJ1-2; 10 bases line up with TRBD1. The CDR3 is 15 amino acids. The V segment lost 0 bases and the J segment 7 bases; nucleotides outside the gene matches: 5. Germline-derived CDR1 and CDR2 are MNHEY and SVGAGI. In DNA form, the CDR3 reads TGTGCCAGCAGTTACTCGGGGGACAGGGGTGGTGGCTACACCTTC. As protein: CASSYSGDRGGGYTF.

The V and J genes are TRBV19 and TRBJ2-1; D might be TRBD2 (6 bases). CDR3 size: 16 residues. Germline CDR1 and CDR2: LNHDA and SQIVND (reference sequence). V was trimmed by 9 bases and J by 7 bases, leaving 25 bases between them. CDR3 amino acids: CASKTTRATGRNEQFF. CDR3 DNA: TGTGCCAGCAAGACCACCCGGGCGACGGGGAGGAATGAGCAGTTCTTC.

To note about this clone: Sequence at one end of the junction differs from germline and may be a read error. The chain uses TRBV7-8 and TRBJ2-1; 9 bases line up with TRBD1. This CDR3 is built from 12 residues. Per germline, CDR1 SGHVS and CDR2 FQNEAQ. In DNA form, the CDR3 reads TGTGCCAGCAGCTCCGGGACAGGGAATAAGATCTTC. Its protein is CASSSGTGNKIF.

The rearrangement uses TRBV4-3 and TRBJ1-2, with 10 bases fitting TRBD1. The germline V gene has CDR1 LGHNA and CDR2 YSLEER. CDR3 length equals 14 residues. Trimming cost V 2 bases and J 7 bases; bases outside gene matches: 4. The CDR3 here is CASSQSGTGAGYTF. CDR3 bases: TGCGCCAGCAGCCAAAGCGGGACAGGGGCTGGCTACACCTTC.

The chain recombines TRBV11-2 with TRBJ2-6; TRBD2 might be the D (5 bases). The length of the CDR3 is 16 residues. Trimming removed 0 bases from V and 0 bases from J, with 6 bases in between. Per germline, CDR1 SGHAT and CDR2 FQNNGV. The CDR3 protein is CASSLEGGSGANVLTF. In DNA, the CDR3 is TGTGCCAGCAGCTTAGAAGGAGGCTCTGGGGCCAACGTCCTGACTTTC.

The chain has TRBV4-1 and TRBJ1-2; D unclear. Trimming took 1 base from V and 4 from J, leaving 13 bases between them. This CDR3 is 15 amino acids long. Germline V gene data show CDR1 as MGHRA and CDR2 as YSYEKL. CDR3 DNA sequence: TGCGCCAGCAGCCAAGTGGAGGGTAGTTCCTATGGCTACACCTTC. It yields the protein CASSQVEGSSYGYTF.